This T cell receptor (beta chain) was captured by sequencing in a study of blood T cell repertoires in COVID-19. About the research overall: T cells, B-cell-depleted T cells, or PBMCs supplied cDNA or gDNA.

Germline CDR1 and CDR2: DFQATT and SNEGSKA (reference sequence). V gave up 7 bases and J gave up 10 bases, with 14 bases separating them. The CDR3 sequence is 11 residues long. Assay used: immunoSEQ multiplex PCR; TCRdb lists only in-frame clones, some missing. The data show about 73,000 clones, with 65% to 90% seen just once and about 6% held by the top ten. This receptor was obtained from a woman aged 55-69 years with acute or convalescent COVID-19. The sequenced material came from peripheral blood. The gene calls are TRBV20-1 and TRBJ2-1; no reliable D call. CDR3: CSVLDRFEQFF. The CDR3, as DNA: TGCAGTGTATTAGATCGGTTCGAGCAGTTCTTC.